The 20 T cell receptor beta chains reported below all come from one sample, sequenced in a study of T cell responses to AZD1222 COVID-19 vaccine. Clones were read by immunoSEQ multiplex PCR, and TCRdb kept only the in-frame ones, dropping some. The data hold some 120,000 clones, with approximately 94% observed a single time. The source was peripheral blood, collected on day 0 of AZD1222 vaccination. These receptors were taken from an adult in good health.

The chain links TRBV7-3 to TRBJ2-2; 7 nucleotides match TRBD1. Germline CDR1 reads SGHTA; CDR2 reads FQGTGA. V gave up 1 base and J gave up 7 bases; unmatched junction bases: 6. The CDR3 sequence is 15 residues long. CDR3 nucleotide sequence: TGTGCCAGCAGCTTAAAACAGGGGCGTTTCGGGGAGCTGTTTTTT. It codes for CASSLKQGRFGELFF.

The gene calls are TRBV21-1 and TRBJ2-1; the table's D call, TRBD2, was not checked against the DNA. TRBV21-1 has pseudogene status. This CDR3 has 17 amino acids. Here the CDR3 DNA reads TGTGCCAGCAGCAAAAAGGGGACTAGCGGGAGTCGAAATGAGCAGTTCTTC. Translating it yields CASSKKGTSGSRNEQFF.

The CDR3 DNA sequence: TGTGCCAGCAGCTTAGAATTCGGCGGGGCCAAAGAGACCCAGTACTTC. Protein sequence: CASSLEFGGAKETQYF. This sequence joins TRBV7-2 and TRBJ2-5; TRBD2 is a possible D gene (6 bases). There are 16 residues in the CDR3. Germline V gene lookup returns CDR1 SGHTA and CDR2 FQGNSA. V shed 1 base and J shed 3 bases, with 15 bases lying between them.

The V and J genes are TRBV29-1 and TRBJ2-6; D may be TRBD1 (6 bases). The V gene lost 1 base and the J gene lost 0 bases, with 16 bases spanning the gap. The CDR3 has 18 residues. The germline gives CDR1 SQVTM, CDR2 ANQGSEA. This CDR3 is CSVEVTGQKISGANVLTF. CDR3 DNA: TGCAGCGTTGAAGTGACGGGACAAAAGATCTCTGGGGCCAACGTCCTGACTTTC. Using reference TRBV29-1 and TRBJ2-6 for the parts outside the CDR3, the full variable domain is SAVISQKPSRDICQRGTSLTIQCQVDSQVTMMFWYRQQPGQSLTLIATANQGSEATYESGFVIDKFPISRPNLTFSTLTVSNMSPEDSSIYLCSVEVTGQKISGANVLTFGAGSRLTVL.

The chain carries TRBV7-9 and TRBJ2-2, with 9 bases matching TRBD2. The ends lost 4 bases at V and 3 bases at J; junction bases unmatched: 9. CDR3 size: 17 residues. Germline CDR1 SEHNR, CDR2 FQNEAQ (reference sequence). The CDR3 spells CASSWFVAGEDTGELFF. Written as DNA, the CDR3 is TGTGCCAGCAGCTGGTTTGTAGCGGGAGAAGACACCGGGGAGCTGTTTTTT.

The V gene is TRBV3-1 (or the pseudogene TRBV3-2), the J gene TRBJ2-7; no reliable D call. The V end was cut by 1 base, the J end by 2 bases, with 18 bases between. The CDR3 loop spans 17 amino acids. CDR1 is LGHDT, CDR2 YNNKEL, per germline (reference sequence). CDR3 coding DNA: TGTGCCAGCAGCCAAGGCTTTAACACCGAAAAGCCCTACGAGCAGTACTTC. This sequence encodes CASSQGFNTEKPYEQYF.

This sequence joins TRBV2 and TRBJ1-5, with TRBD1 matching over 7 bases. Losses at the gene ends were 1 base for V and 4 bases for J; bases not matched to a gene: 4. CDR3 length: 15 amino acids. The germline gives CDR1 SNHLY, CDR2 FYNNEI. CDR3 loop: CASSEETGLNQPQHF. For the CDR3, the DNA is TGTGCCAGCAGTGAAGAGACAGGGTTGAATCAGCCCCAGCATTTT.

CDR3 sequence: CASSVTGTSPLHF. CDR3 DNA: TGTGCCAGCAGCGTGACAGGGACCTCACCCCTCCACTTT. The J gene is TRBJ1-6, the V gene TRBV2; 7 bases map to TRBD1. With 6 bases clipped from V and 10 bases from J, the junction kept 6 bases outside the gene matches. The CDR3 extends over 13 amino acids. From germline, CDR1 is SNHLY and CDR2 FYNNEI.

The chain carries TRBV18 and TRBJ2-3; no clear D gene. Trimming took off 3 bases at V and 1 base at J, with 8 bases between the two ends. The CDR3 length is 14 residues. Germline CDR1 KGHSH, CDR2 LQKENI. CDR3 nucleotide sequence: TGTGCCAGCTCACCGGAGCAGGGCACAGATACGCAGTATTTT. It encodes CASSPEQGTDTQYF.

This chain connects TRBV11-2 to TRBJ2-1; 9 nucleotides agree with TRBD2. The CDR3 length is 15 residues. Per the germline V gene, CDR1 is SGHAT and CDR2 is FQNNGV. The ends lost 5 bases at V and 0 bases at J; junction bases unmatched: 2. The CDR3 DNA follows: TGTGCCAGCAGCCAAGCGGGAGGCTCCTACAATGAGCAGTTCTTC. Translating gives CASSQAGGSYNEQFF.

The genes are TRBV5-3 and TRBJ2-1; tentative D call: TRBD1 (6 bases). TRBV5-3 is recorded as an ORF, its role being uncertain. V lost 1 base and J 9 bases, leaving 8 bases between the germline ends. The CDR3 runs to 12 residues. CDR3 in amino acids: CARSLRGGEQFF. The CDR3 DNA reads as TGTGCCAGAAGCTTGCGAGGGGGTGAGCAGTTCTTC.

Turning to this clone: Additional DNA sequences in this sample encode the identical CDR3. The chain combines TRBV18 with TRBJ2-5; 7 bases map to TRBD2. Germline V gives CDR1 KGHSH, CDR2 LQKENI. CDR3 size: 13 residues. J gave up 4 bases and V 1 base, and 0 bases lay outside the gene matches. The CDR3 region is CASSPRGGETQYF. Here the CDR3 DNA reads TGTGCCAGCTCACCACGGGGGGGAGAGACCCAGTACTTC.

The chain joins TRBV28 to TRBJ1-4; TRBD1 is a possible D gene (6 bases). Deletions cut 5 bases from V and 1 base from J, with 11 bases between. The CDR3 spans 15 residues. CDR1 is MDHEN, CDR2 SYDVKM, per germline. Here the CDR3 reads CASSPWTVTNEKLFF. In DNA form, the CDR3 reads TGTGCCAGCAGTCCGTGGACAGTAACTAATGAAAAACTGTTTTTT. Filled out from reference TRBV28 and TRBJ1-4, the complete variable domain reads DVKVTQSSRYLVKRTGEKVFLECVQDMDHENMFWYRQDPGLGLRLIYFSYDVKMKEKGDIPEGYSVSREKKERFSLILESASTNQTSMYLCASSPWTVTNEKLFFGSGTQLSVL.

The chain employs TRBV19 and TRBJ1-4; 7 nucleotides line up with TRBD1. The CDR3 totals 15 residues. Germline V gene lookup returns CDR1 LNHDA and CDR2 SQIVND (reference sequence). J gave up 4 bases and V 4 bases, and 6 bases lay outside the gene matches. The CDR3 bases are TGTGCCAGTAGTAGACCCGGACAGGATAATGAAAAACTGTTTTTT. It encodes CASSRPGQDNEKLFF.

CDR3 loop: CASRNILYNEQFF. The CDR3 nucleotides read TGTGCCAGCAGAAATATTTTGTACAATGAGCAGTTCTTC. The chain has TRBV6-5 and TRBJ2-1; D is undetermined. In germline, CDR1 is MNHEY, CDR2 SVGAGI. V was cut by 6 bases and J by 4 bases, with 10 bases left in between. The CDR3 length is 13 residues.

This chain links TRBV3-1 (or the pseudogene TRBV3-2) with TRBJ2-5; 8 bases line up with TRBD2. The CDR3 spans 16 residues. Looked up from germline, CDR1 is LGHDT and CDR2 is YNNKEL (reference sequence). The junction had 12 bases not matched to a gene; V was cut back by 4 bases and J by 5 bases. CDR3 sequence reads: CASSPLPSGPPETQYF. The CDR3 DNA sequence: TGTGCCAGCAGCCCCCTACCTAGCGGGCCCCCGGAGACCCAGTACTTC.

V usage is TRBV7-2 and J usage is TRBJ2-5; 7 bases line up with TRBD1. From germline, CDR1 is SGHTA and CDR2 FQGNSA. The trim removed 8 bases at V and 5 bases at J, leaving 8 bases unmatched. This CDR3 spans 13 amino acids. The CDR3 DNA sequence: TGTGCCAGCCGTAGAGGGGGCCGGGAGACCCAGTACTTC. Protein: CASRRGGRETQYF.

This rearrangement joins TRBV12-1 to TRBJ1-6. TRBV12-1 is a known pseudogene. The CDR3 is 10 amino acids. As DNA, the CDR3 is TGTGCCAGCAGACATTCACCCCTCCACTTT. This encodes CASRHSPLHF.

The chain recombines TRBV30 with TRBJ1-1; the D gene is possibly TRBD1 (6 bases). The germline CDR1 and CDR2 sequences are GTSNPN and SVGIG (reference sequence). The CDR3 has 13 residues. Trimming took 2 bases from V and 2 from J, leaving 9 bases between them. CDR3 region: CAWSMTGNTEAFF. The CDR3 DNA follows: TGTGCCTGGAGTATGACAGGCAACACTGAAGCTTTCTTT.

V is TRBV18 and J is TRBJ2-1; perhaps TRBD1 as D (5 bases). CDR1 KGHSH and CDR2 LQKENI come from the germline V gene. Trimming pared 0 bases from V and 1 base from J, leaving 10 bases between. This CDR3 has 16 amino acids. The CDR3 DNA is TGTGCCAGCTCACCACCGGGGCTAGAGTCCTACAATGAGCAGTTCTTC. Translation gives CASSPPGLESYNEQFF.